Sequencing of this TCR beta chain was carried out in a study of shared clonotypes between healthy human individuals. For the study at large: Serving as donors were a couple of women and a few men, whose ages spanned 18 to 49.

General study findings and limits: For naive CD4 cells, around 5.1% of clonotypes were shared across a handful of donors.

Notes on this clone: No antigen is known for it.

The repertoire was sequenced with immunoSEQ multiplex PCR; TCRdb's copy has only in-frame clones and lacks some. The sample has 2 million to 3 million clones; over 85% are singletons. The CDR3 is 12 residues long. Germline values: CDR1 GTSNPN, CDR2 SVGIG (reference sequence). V lost 3 bases and J 4 bases, leaving 9 bases between the germline ends. Sequenced sample: naive CD4+ T cells from PBMCs. Subset defined: CD45RA+ positively selected. J is TRBJ1-2 and V is TRBV30, with D uncertain. This receptor was identified in a man in his late teens or twenties in good health. Some clones in this sample may be carry-over from other donors' samples. This CDR3 reads CAWRSWGYGYTF. The DNA of the CDR3 is TGTGCCTGGAGGTCCTGGGGCTATGGCTACACCTTC.